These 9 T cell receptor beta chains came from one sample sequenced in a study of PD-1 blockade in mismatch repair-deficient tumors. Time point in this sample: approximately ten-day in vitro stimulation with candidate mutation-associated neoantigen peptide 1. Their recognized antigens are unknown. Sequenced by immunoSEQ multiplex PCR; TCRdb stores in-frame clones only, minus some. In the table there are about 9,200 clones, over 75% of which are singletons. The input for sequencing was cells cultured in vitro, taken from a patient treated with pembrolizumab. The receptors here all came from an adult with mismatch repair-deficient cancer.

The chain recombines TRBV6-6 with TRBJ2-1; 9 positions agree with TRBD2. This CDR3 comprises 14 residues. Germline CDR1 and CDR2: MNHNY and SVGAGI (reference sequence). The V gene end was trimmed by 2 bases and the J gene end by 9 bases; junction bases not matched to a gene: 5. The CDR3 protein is CASSYRAGGLEQFF. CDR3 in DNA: TGTGCCAGCAGTTACCGGGCGGGAGGGCTTGAGCAGTTCTTC.

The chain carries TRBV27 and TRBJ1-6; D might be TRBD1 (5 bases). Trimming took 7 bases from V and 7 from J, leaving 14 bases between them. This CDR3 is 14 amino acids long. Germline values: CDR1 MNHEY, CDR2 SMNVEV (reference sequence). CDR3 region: CASMFGGSNSPLHF. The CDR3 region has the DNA TGTGCCAGCATGTTTGGGGGAAGCAATTCACCCCTCCACTTT.

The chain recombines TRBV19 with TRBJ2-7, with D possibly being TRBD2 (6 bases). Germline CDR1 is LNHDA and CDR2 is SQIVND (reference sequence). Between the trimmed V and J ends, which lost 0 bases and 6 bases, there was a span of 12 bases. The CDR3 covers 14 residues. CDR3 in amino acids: CASSIDSGAREQYF. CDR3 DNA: TGTGCCAGTAGTATAGACTCGGGAGCCCGCGAGCAGTACTTC. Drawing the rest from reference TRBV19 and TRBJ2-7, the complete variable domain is DGGITQSPKYLFRKEGQNVTLSCEQNLNHDAMYWYRQDPGQGLRLIYYSQIVNDFQKGDIAEGYSVSREKKESFPLTVTSAQKNPTAFYLCASSIDSGAREQYFGPGTRLTVT.

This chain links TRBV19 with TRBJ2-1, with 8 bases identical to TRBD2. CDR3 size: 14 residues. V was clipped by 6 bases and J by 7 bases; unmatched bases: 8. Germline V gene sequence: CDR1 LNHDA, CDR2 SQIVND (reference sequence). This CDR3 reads CASRVIAGSNEQFF. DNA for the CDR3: TGTGCCAGTAGGGTGATAGCGGGGAGTAATGAGCAGTTCTTC. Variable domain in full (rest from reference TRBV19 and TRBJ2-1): DGGITQSPKYLFRKEGQNVTLSCEQNLNHDAMYWYRQDPGQGLRLIYYSQIVNDFQKGDIAEGYSVSREKKESFPLTVTSAQKNPTAFYLCASRVIAGSNEQFFGPGTRLTVL.

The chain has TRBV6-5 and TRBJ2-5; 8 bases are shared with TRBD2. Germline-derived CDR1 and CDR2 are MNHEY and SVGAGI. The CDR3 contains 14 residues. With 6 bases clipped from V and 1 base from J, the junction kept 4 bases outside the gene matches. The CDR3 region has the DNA TGTGCCAGCAGACTTAGCGGGACCCAAGAGACCCAGTACTTC. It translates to CASRLSGTQETQYF.

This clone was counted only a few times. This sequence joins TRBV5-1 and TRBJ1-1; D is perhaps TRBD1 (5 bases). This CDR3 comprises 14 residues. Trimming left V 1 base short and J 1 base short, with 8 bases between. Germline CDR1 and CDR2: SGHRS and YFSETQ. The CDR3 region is CASSLHTGNTEAFF. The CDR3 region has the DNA TGCGCCAGCAGCTTGCACACAGGGAACACTGAAGCTTTCTTT.

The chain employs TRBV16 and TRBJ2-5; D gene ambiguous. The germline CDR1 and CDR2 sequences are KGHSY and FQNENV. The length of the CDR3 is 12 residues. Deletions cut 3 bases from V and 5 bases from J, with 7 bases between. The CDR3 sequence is CASSQARETQYF. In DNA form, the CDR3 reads TGTGCCAGCAGCCAGGCTCGGGAGACCCAGTACTTC.

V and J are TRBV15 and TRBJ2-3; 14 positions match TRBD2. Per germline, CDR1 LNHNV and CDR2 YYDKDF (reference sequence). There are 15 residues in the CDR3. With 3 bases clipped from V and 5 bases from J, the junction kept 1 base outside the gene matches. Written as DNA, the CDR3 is TGTGCCACCAGCAGGGGGACTAGCGGGAGAGATACGCAGTATTTT. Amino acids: CATSRGTSGRDTQYF.

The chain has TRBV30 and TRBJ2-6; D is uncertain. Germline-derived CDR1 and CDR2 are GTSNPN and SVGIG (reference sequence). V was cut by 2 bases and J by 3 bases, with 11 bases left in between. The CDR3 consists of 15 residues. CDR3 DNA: TGTGCCTGGAGTTCTACGATACTTGGGGCCAACGTCCTGACTTTC. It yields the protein CAWSSTILGANVLTF. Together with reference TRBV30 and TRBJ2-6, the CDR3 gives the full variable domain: SQTIHQWPATLVQPVGSPLSLECTVEGTSNPNLYWYRQAAGRGLQLLFYSVGIGQISSEVPQNLSASRPQDRQFILSSKKLLLSDSGFYLCAWSSTILGANVLTFGAGSRLTVL.